The 32 T cell receptor beta chains below all came from one sample that was sequenced in a study of B cell selection in AIRE deficiency (dated by TCRdb to between 2019 and 2020). Conventional CD4 T cells were sorted as cells that were CD4+CD127+. The library was built by means of the immunoSEQ multiplex PCR assay. Held by TCRdb, this immuneACCESS table contains in-frame sequences only and omits some clones. Under half of the omission traces to an unresolved V gene where checked; the cause of the rest is unknown. Here the sample has 20,000 to 30,000 clones; approximately 96% occur a single time. The top ten clonotypes cover just over 0.2% of the sample. Sequencing was performed on conventional CD4+ T cells sorted from PBMCs. Receptor source: a human donor with AIRE deficiency.

J is TRBJ1-3 and V is TRBV28, with D hard to call. Deletions cut 1 base from V and 4 bases from J, with 5 bases between. The CDR3 totals 13 residues. The germline gives CDR1 MDHEN, CDR2 SYDVKM. The CDR3 nucleotides are TGTGCCAGCAGTTTATCTCTGGGAAACACCATATATTTT. Protein product: CASSLSLGNTIYF.

This chain uses TRBV15 with TRBJ2-7; 10 nucleotides line up with TRBD1. CDR1 and CDR2 (germline): LNHNV, YYDKDF (reference sequence). The junction had 4 bases not matched to a gene; V was cut back by 0 bases and J by 2 bases. This CDR3 region has 16 residues. CDR3 sequence (DNA): TGTGCCACCAGCAGAGATCTGGGACAGGGGACCTACGAGCAGTACTTC. Translating it yields CATSRDLGQGTYEQYF.

The rearrangement joins TRBV28 to TRBJ2-3, with TRBD1 identical over 10 bases. Trimming removed 6 bases from V and 3 bases from J; junction bases left unmatched: 3. Looked up from germline, CDR1 is MDHEN and CDR2 is SYDVKM. CDR3 length: 14 residues. CDR3 DNA sequence: TGTGCCAGCAGACGACAGGGGGCTACAGATACGCAGTATTTT. Translation: CASRRQGATDTQYF.

The chain is built from TRBV29-1 and TRBJ2-2; weak D call: TRBD2 (6 bases). Germline CDR1 SQVTM, CDR2 ANQGSEA. CDR3 length: 14 residues. V was cut by 3 bases and J by 2 bases, with 10 bases left in between. For the CDR3, the DNA is TGCAGCGTTGACGGGAGTGGTAACACCGGGGAGCTGTTTTTT. The encoded protein is CSVDGSGNTGELFF.

The chain has TRBV5-4 and TRBJ2-1; 8 nucleotides agree with TRBD2. Germline values: CDR1 SGHNT, CDR2 YYREEE (reference sequence). The CDR3 has 15 residues. V shed 2 bases and J 5 bases; nucleotides not matched to a gene: 6. In DNA form, the CDR3 reads TGTGCCAGCAGCTTACCGGGAGGGCCCCACAATGAGCAGTTCTTC. Encoded protein: CASSLPGGPHNEQFF.

The rearrangement uses TRBV28 and TRBJ1-1; D gene unclear. Germline CDR1 reads MDHEN; CDR2 reads SYDVKM. This CDR3 region has 14 residues. The V and J ends lost 5 bases and 1 base respectively, with 11 bases between them. This chain's CDR3 is CASSTGIENTEAFF. In nucleotides, the CDR3 is TGTGCCAGCAGTACCGGGATTGAGAACACTGAAGCTTTCTTT.

The V call is TRBV6-1, the J call TRBJ2-7; tentative D call: TRBD2 (6 bases). Trimming took 7 bases from V and 3 from J, leaving 13 bases between them. The length of the CDR3 is 13 residues. Germline loops: CDR1 MNHNS, CDR2 SASEGT. The CDR3 here is CASKLGGSYEQYF. In DNA, the CDR3 is TGTGCCAGCAAGTTGGGGGGAAGCTACGAGCAGTACTTC.

The chain has TRBV5-4 and TRBJ1-2; D unresolved. CDR1 and CDR2 from the germline V gene are SGHNT and YYREEE (reference sequence). The CDR3 spans 14 residues. Trimming took 3 bases from V and 3 from J, leaving 12 bases between them. The CDR3 nucleotides read TGTGCCAGCAGCTCTAACCACGGGGACTATGGCTACACCTTC. Encoded protein: CASSSNHGDYGYTF.

This rearrangement joins TRBV11-3 to TRBJ1-3; D remains unclear. V was clipped by 1 base and J by 0 bases, with 13 bases between them. The germline gives CDR1 SGHNT, CDR2 YENEEA. CDR3 length equals 17 residues. CDR3 bases: TGTGCCAGCAGCTTAGTGAGGGCCGGGCCCTCTGGAAACACCATATATTTT. Residues: CASSLVRAGPSGNTIYF.

This chain uses TRBV6-1 with TRBJ1-5; D unclear. This CDR3 contains 16 residues. Trimming removed 1 base at V and 0 bases at J, with 10 bases between. CDR1 is MNHNS and CDR2 is SASEGT in the germline V gene. CDR3 DNA: TGTGCCAGCAGTGAAGTGTTCACCGATAGCAATCAGCCCCAGCATTTT. Translating gives CASSEVFTDSNQPQHF.

The chain couples TRBV18 to TRBJ2-1; D gene uncertain. The CDR3 totals 16 residues. The V gene's germline CDR1 is KGHSH and CDR2 LQKENI. V was trimmed by 2 bases and J by 0 bases, leaving 11 bases between them. DNA for the CDR3: TGTGCCAGCTCACCAGTGACTCCCAGCTCCTACAATGAGCAGTTCTTC. Its translation: CASSPVTPSSYNEQFF.

V gene TRBV5-1 combines with J gene TRBJ2-1; 9 bases are shared with TRBD2. The CDR3 is made up of 18 amino acids. Germline V CDR1 and CDR2: SGHRS, YFSETQ. V lost 1 base and J lost 6; bases outside the gene matches: 14. The CDR3 sequence: CASSLFPPAGGGGNEQFF. The DNA for the CDR3 is TGCGCCAGCAGCTTGTTTCCTCCCGCGGGAGGGGGAGGCAATGAGCAGTTCTTC.

V is TRBV6-5 and J is TRBJ1-2, with 8 bases fitting TRBD1. Germline-derived CDR1 and CDR2 are MNHEY and SVGAGI. The trim removed 4 bases at V and 7 bases at J, leaving 8 bases unmatched. The CDR3 sequence is 14 residues long. CDR3 in DNA: TGTGCCAGCAGTTCGCCGGACAGGGCAGGTGGCTACACCTTC. Its protein product is CASSSPDRAGGYTF.

The chain carries TRBV29-1 and TRBJ2-2; no definite D call. Germline V gene data show CDR1 as SQVTM and CDR2 as ANQGSEA. CDR3 size: 13 residues. Trimming removed 5 bases from V and 6 bases from J, with 13 bases in between. Here the CDR3 reads CSVTKTSPGELFF. The DNA for the CDR3 is TGCAGCGTTACTAAGACCTCCCCCGGGGAGCTGTTTTTT.

The count of this clone is one. This chain uses TRBV5-5 with TRBJ2-2; D not resolved. This CDR3 has 16 residues. Germline CDR1 is SGHKS and CDR2 is YYEKEE (reference sequence). V lost 4 bases to trimming and J lost 2 bases, with 15 bases between them. The DNA for the CDR3 is TGTGCCAGCAGCCCGGCGCGGCAGAAAAACACCGGGGAGCTGTTTTTT. It is translated as CASSPARQKNTGELFF.

V usage is TRBV18 and J usage is TRBJ1-3; D uncertain. This CDR3 comprises 16 residues. The germline gives CDR1 KGHSH, CDR2 LQKENI. The V and J ends lost 0 bases and 0 bases respectively, with 9 bases between them. The CDR3 bases are TGTGCCAGCTCACCACCACCGCGCCTCTCTGGAAACACCATATATTTT. Amino acid sequence: CASSPPPRLSGNTIYF.

The rearrangement uses TRBV30 and TRBJ1-3; unclear D gene. Looked up from germline, CDR1 is GTSNPN and CDR2 is SVGIG (reference sequence). The CDR3 is 13 residues long. V was trimmed by 4 bases and J by 4 bases, leaving 11 bases between them. The CDR3 spells CAWTSPSGNTIYF. CDR3 nucleotide sequence: TGTGCCTGGACCTCCCCTTCCGGAAACACCATATATTTT.

Concerning this clone: Different DNA sequences within this sample yield the same CDR3. This chain uses TRBV15 with TRBJ1-3, with TRBD1 matching 7 bases. In germline, CDR1 is LNHNV, CDR2 YYDKDF (reference sequence). Trimming at V came to 4 bases and at J to 2 bases, leaving 5 bases not matched to a gene. The CDR3 sequence is 15 residues long. In nucleotides, the CDR3 is TGTGCCACCAGCAAGGGACAGCCCGCTGGAAACACCATATATTTT. Its translation is CATSKGQPAGNTIYF.

The rearrangement joins TRBV2 to TRBJ1-1, with 7 positions matching TRBD1. The germline gives CDR1 SNHLY, CDR2 FYNNEI. The CDR3 spans 14 residues. The J segment lost 2 bases and the V segment lost 11 bases, leaving 11 bases of the junction unmatched. The CDR3 reads CAGRRDSANTEAFF. In DNA, the CDR3 is TGTGCCGGAAGGCGGGACAGCGCTAACACTGAAGCTTTCTTT. Together with reference TRBV2 and TRBJ1-1, the CDR3 gives the full variable domain: EPEVTQTPSHQVTQMGQEVILRCVPISNHLYFYWYRQILGQKVEFLVSFYNNEISEKSEIFDDQFSVERPDGSNFTLKIRSTKLEDSAMYFCAGRRDSANTEAFFGQGTRLTVV.

The V call is TRBV28, the J call TRBJ1-4; TRBD1 matches at 9 bases. V lost 6 bases to trimming and J lost 7 bases; unmatched junction nucleotides: 3. Germline V gene data show CDR1 as MDHEN and CDR2 as SYDVKM. This CDR3 comprises 13 residues. The CDR3 loop is CASRTGGVEKLFF. The CDR3 DNA reads as TGTGCCAGCAGAACAGGGGGCGTTGAAAAACTGTTTTTT.

The CDR3 is CASSSSETQYF. The CDR3 coding sequence is TGTGCCAGCAGCTCCAGCGAGACCCAGTACTTC. V gene TRBV11-3 combines with J gene TRBJ2-5; D gene ambiguous. The ends were cut back, 4 bases at V and 5 bases at J, with 5 bases in the middle. Germline values: CDR1 SGHNT, CDR2 YENEEA. The CDR3 spans 11 residues.

The chain combines TRBV5-4 with TRBJ2-7; perhaps D is TRBD1 or TRBD2 (5 bases each). Germline V gene lookup returns CDR1 SGHNT and CDR2 YYREEE (reference sequence). V lost 1 base and J 5 bases, leaving 16 bases between the germline ends. This CDR3 has 15 residues. CDR3 nucleotide sequence: TGTGCCAGCAGCTTGCCCGGGACGCCCGGGCACGAGCAGTACTTC. It is translated as CASSLPGTPGHEQYF.

The chain employs TRBV10-3 and TRBJ1-3; D may be TRBD1 (6 bases). V lost 0 bases and J lost 0, with 6 bases in between. The CDR3 is 15 amino acids. The germline V gene has CDR1 ENHRY and CDR2 SYGVKD. In DNA, the CDR3 is TGTGCCATCAGTGAGTCCAGGGGCTCTGGAAACACCATATATTTT. This sequence encodes CAISESRGSGNTIYF.

The V call is TRBV5-8, the J call TRBJ2-3; TRBD2 agrees at 13 bases. Germline V lookup: CDR1 SGHTS, CDR2 YDEGEE. There are 18 residues in the CDR3. Trimming at V came to 4 bases and at J to 7 bases, leaving 15 bases not matched to a gene. The DNA for the CDR3 is TGTGCCAGCAGCAAAAACGGACTAGCGGGAGATGGATGGAATACGCAGTATTTT. Translated, it gives CASSKNGLAGDGWNTQYF.

Concerning this clone itself: Germline is not matched at one junction end, which may reflect a read error. The chain joins TRBV2 to TRBJ1-1, with 7 positions matching TRBD1. The CDR3 is 12 residues long. Per germline, CDR1 SNHLY and CDR2 FYNNEI. The CDR3: CASSGQGESGNF. The CDR3 nucleotides are TGTGCCAGCAGTGGACAGGGTGAGTCAGGCAACTTT.

This chain joins TRBV6-1 and TRBJ2-7; D is undetermined. CDR3 length: 12 residues. Germline CDR1 reads MNHNS; CDR2 reads SASEGT. Trimming removed 6 bases from V and 1 base from J, with 7 bases in between. CDR3 in DNA: TGTGCCAGCAGGCCAGCTTCCTACGAGCAGTACTTC. Protein sequence: CASRPASYEQYF.

This chain connects TRBV29-1 to TRBJ2-1; D is ambiguous. The germline V gene encodes CDR1 SQVTM and CDR2 ANQGSEA. Deletions cut 5 bases from V and 8 bases from J, with 10 bases between. The CDR3 runs to 11 residues. The CDR3 DNA is TGCAGCGTTCGCCCGTCGGATGAGCAGTTCTTC. Translating it yields CSVRPSDEQFF.

The chain couples TRBV6-6 to TRBJ2-7; D unresolved. Trimming took off 6 bases at V and 0 bases at J, with 12 bases between the two ends. This CDR3 has 14 residues. Germline lookup yields CDR1 MNHNY and CDR2 SVGAGI (reference sequence). DNA for the CDR3: TGTGCCAGCAGCCTAAGGATGCACTCCTACGAGCAGTACTTC. This encodes CASSLRMHSYEQYF.

This chain links TRBV4-3 with TRBJ1-1; D perhaps matches TRBD1 (5 bases). The germline V gene encodes CDR1 LGHNA and CDR2 YSLEER. The CDR3 runs 14 residues. Deletions cut 4 bases from V and 5 bases from J, with 14 bases between. Here the CDR3 reads CASSRKGGETEAFF. CDR3 DNA: TGCGCCAGCAGCCGAAAAGGAGGGGAGACTGAAGCTTTCTTT.

V and J are TRBV6-1 and TRBJ2-5; weak D call: TRBD1 (5 bases). The J call is in doubt because the DNA end fits TRBJ2-7 better. This CDR3 spans 14 amino acids. CDR1 and CDR2 (germline): MNHNS, SASEGT. CDR3 in amino acids: CASFGAGPSYEQYF. CDR3 nucleotides: TGTGCCAGCTTTGGGGCCGGGCCGTCCTACGAGCAGTACTTC.

This clone was detected once. V gene TRBV28 combines with J gene TRBJ2-7; no reliable D call. The germline V gene encodes CDR1 MDHEN and CDR2 SYDVKM. This CDR3 has 11 residues. V was clipped by 6 bases and J by 2 bases, with 5 bases between them. The CDR3 loop is CASRTTYEQYF. Here the CDR3 DNA reads TGTGCCAGCAGGACCACCTACGAGCAGTACTTC.

The chain joins TRBV28 to TRBJ2-1; D remains unclear. The V gene lost 3 bases and the J gene lost 3 bases, with 9 bases spanning the gap. Per germline, CDR1 MDHEN and CDR2 SYDVKM. The CDR3 spans 14 residues. The CDR3 region is CASSFQFLYNEQFF. The CDR3 nucleotides are TGTGCCAGCAGTTTTCAGTTTCTCTACAATGAGCAGTTCTTC.